Sequencing of this TCR beta chain was carried out in a study of blood T cell repertoires in COVID-19. Original analysis: Reference gene primer amplification gave estimated nucleated cell counts. Data came from immunoSEQ multiplex PCR; TCRdb stores just in-frame clones and leaves some out. V and J calls plus clone size are reproduced from that table; the DNA served to infer D and trimming. The table lists over 130,000 clones, around 86% of them singletons. V lost 4 bases and J lost 4; bases outside the gene matches: 8. The germline V gene encodes CDR1 MNHEY and CDR2 SVGAGI. The length of the CDR3 is 15 residues.

Sequenced: peripheral blood. The genes are TRBV6-5 and TRBJ1-2; 8 nucleotides agree with TRBD1. The sequence was collected from a woman older than 75 with acute or convalescent COVID-19. CDR3 sequence reads: CASSSRTGSGYGYTF. The CDR3 DNA reads as TGTGCCAGCAGTTCTCGGACAGGGTCGGGCTATGGCTACACCTTC.